Listed here are 29 T cell receptor beta chains from one sample, sequenced in a study of blood T cell repertoires in COVID-19. Clones were read by immunoSEQ multiplex PCR, and TCRdb kept only the in-frame ones, dropping some. The sample yields some 220,000 clones, roughly 84% seen once. The sequenced sample consisted of peripheral blood. The receptors here all came from a woman aged 80 or over with active or convalescent COVID-19.

This clone appeared a few times. The chain combines TRBV7-2 with TRBJ1-1; the D is unclear. Trimming pared 1 base from V and 3 bases from J, leaving 6 bases between. The germline V gene encodes CDR1 SGHTA and CDR2 FQGNSA. The CDR3 extends over 13 amino acids. The CDR3 bases are TGTGCCAGCAGCTTAGATAGCTACACTGAAGCTTTCTTT. Translation gives CASSLDSYTEAFF.

The chain carries TRBV5-6 and TRBJ2-1; tentative D call: TRBD2 (6 bases). Germline loops: CDR1 SGHDT, CDR2 YYEEEE. Trimming took off 5 bases at V and 8 bases at J, with 17 bases between the two ends. This CDR3 is built from 14 residues. In DNA form, the CDR3 reads TGTGCCAGCAGTCTAGCTGGGAGGTCGGATGAGCAGTTCTTC. Amino acids: CASSLAGRSDEQFF.

The chain links TRBV15 to TRBJ2-2, with D possibly TRBD1 on 6 matching bases. The CDR3 totals 18 residues. Germline V CDR1 and CDR2: LNHNV, YYDKDF (reference sequence). V lost 0 bases to trimming and J lost 5 bases, with 19 bases between them. CDR3 DNA sequence: TGTGCCACCAGCAGAGATGATTTTGGCAGGGGAGAAACCGGGGAGCTGTTTTTT. Its protein product is CATSRDDFGRGETGELFF.

This chain links TRBV5-6 with TRBJ1-2; D possibly corresponds to TRBD1 (6 bases). V was cut by 2 bases and J by 7 bases, with 15 bases left in between. The CDR3 has 14 residues. CDR1 and CDR2 (germline): SGHDT, YYEEEE. The CDR3 spells CASSLGQGIGGYTF. The CDR3 DNA sequence: TGTGCCAGCAGCTTAGGTCAGGGGATAGGTGGCTACACCTTC.

V is TRBV11-3 and J is TRBJ2-1, with a possible D match to TRBD2 (5 bases). The CDR3 length is 16 residues. Germline lookup yields CDR1 SGHNT and CDR2 YENEEA. The V end was cut by 4 bases, the J end by 4 bases, with 17 bases between. The CDR3 DNA follows: TGTGCCAGCAGCTCTGCCCAAGCGGAGTATTACAATGAGCAGTTCTTC. Amino acids: CASSSAQAEYYNEQFF. The full variable domain, rest sourced from reference TRBV11-3 and TRBJ2-1, is EAGVVQSPRYKIIEKKQPVAFWCNPISGHNTLYWYLQNLGQGPELLIRYENEEAVDDSQLPKDRFSAERLKGVDSTLKIQPAELGDSAVYLCASSSAQAEYYNEQFFGPGTRLTVL.

This chain links TRBV5-4 with TRBJ2-3, with no clear D. CDR3 size: 14 residues. V was pared by 4 bases and J by 2 bases, with 11 bases between. CDR1 SGHNT and CDR2 YYREEE come from the germline V gene (reference sequence). CDR3: CASSQSDFTDTQYF. CDR3 nucleotides: TGTGCCAGCAGCCAATCAGACTTCACAGATACGCAGTATTTT.

V is TRBV18 and J is TRBJ2-7; 7 bases line up with TRBD2. The CDR3 extends over 16 amino acids. J was trimmed by 5 bases and V by 3 bases; bases with no gene match: 13. Germline V lookup: CDR1 KGHSH, CDR2 LQKENI. DNA of the CDR3: TGTGCCAGCTCACCTGACGCGGGCGGGAGTAGGGACGAGCAGTACTTC. The encoded protein is CASSPDAGGSRDEQYF.

This chain joins TRBV3-1 (or the pseudogene TRBV3-2) and TRBJ2-2, with 12 positions matching TRBD2. The length of the CDR3 is 16 residues. Trimming at V came to 0 bases and at J to 6 bases, leaving 2 bases not matched to a gene. Germline CDR1 and CDR2: LGHDT and YNNKEL (reference sequence). CDR3 nucleotides: TGTGCCAGCAGCCAAGAAACTAGCGGGAGGTCCGGGGAGCTGTTTTTT. It specifies CASSQETSGRSGELFF.

The J gene is TRBJ1-1, the V gene TRBV24-1; possibly TRBD1 for D (6 bases). Germline assignment: CDR1 KGHDR and CDR2 SFDVKD. Trimming cost V 8 bases and J 1 base, with 10 bases left between them. The CDR3 has 13 residues. CDR3 sequence: CATKDSENTEAFF. The CDR3 DNA sequence: TGTGCCACCAAGGACAGCGAGAACACTGAAGCTTTCTTT.

This chain uses TRBV2 with TRBJ2-1; perhaps TRBD2 as D (5 bases). The CDR3 has 15 residues. The germline V gene encodes CDR1 SNHLY and CDR2 FYNNEI. V shed 2 bases and J shed 5 bases, with 13 bases lying between them. Written as DNA, the CDR3 is TGTGCCAGCAGTGAACGGGGAAGACTAAACAATGAGCAGTTCTTC. Protein product: CASSERGRLNNEQFF.

The rearrangement joins TRBV3-1 (or the pseudogene TRBV3-2) to TRBJ2-5; 10 bases agree with TRBD2. This CDR3 is 16 amino acids long. The germline gives CDR1 LGHDT, CDR2 YNNKEL (reference sequence). J gave up 0 bases and V 5 bases, and 6 bases lay outside the gene matches. CDR3 in DNA: TGTGCCAGCAGCACTCTACTAGCGGGGAACCAAGAGACCCAGTACTTC. Protein: CASSTLLAGNQETQYF.

V gene TRBV27 combines with J gene TRBJ1-4; D is undetermined. The CDR3 has 14 residues. CDR1 is MNHEY, CDR2 SMNVEV, per germline (reference sequence). Trimming took off 5 bases at V and 7 bases at J, with 14 bases between the two ends. CDR3 sequence: CASSPGFFFEKLFF. As DNA, the CDR3 is TGTGCCAGCAGTCCGGGGTTCTTTTTTGAAAAACTGTTTTTT. The variable domain in full, with the rest retrieved from reference TRBV27 and TRBJ1-4, is EAQVTQNPRYLITVTGKKLTVTCSQNMNHEYMSWYRQDPGLGLRQIYYSMNVEVTDKGDVPEGYKVSRKEKRNFPLILESPSPNQTSLYFCASSPGFFFEKLFFGSGTQLSVL.

The rearrangement joins TRBV19 to TRBJ1-6; D unresolved. This CDR3 contains 15 residues. V lost 3 bases and J 6 bases, leaving 12 bases between the germline ends. Germline lookup yields CDR1 LNHDA and CDR2 SQIVND (reference sequence). The CDR3 reads CASSIRRGFNSPLHF. CDR3 DNA: TGTGCCAGTAGTATTCGTCGGGGTTTTAATTCACCCCTCCACTTT.

A single count supports this clone. This sequence joins TRBV7-9 and TRBJ1-2, with 8 positions matching TRBD1. Germline CDR1 reads SEHNR; CDR2 reads FQNEAQ (reference sequence). This CDR3 contains 18 residues. Unmatched junction bases numbered 19, after V lost 5 bases and J lost 5 bases. CDR3 amino acids: CASSKKKAGTGGGYGYTF. The CDR3 DNA sequence: TGTGCCAGCAGCAAAAAAAAAGCCGGGACAGGAGGGGGTTATGGCTACACCTTC.

This clone was picked up a small number of times. The genes are TRBV28 and TRBJ1-5; D uncertain. CDR1 and CDR2 from the germline V gene are MDHEN and SYDVKM. The CDR3 is made up of 11 amino acids. Trimming removed 3 bases from V and 7 bases from J, with 4 bases in between. The CDR3 loop is CASSLRQPQHF. The CDR3 region has the DNA TGTGCCAGCAGTTTGAGACAGCCCCAGCATTTT.

The J gene is TRBJ2-7, the V gene TRBV29-1; no definite D call. Germline CDR1 and CDR2: SQVTM and ANQGSEA. V lost 3 bases, J lost 9 bases, and 12 bases lay in between. This CDR3 has 11 residues. The CDR3 DNA reads TGCAGCGTTGACGTTAAGTCAGGGCAGTACTTC. Its protein is CSVDVKSGQYF.

The CDR3 sequence is CASSLGWGGSFLNEQFF. The CDR3 nucleotides are TGTGCCAGCAGCTTAGGGTGGGGCGGGAGTTTCTTAAATGAGCAGTTCTTC. The chain recombines TRBV7-2 with TRBJ2-1, with 7 positions matching TRBD2. Germline loops: CDR1 SGHTA, CDR2 FQGNSA. The CDR3 contains 17 residues. Trimming removed 1 base from V and 7 bases from J; junction bases left unmatched: 13.

The V call is TRBV5-4, the J call TRBJ1-6, with TRBD1 as a possible D gene (6 bases). The germline V gene has CDR1 SGHNT and CDR2 YYREEE (reference sequence). Trimming removed 2 bases at V and 5 bases at J, with 8 bases between. This CDR3 has 14 amino acids. DNA of the CDR3: TGTGCCAGCAGCTTCAGGGGCAATAATTCACCCCTCCACTTT. Translated: CASSFRGNNSPLHF.

The chain's CDR3 is CASSCAGKQLDYEQYF. CDR3 nucleotide sequence: TGTGCCAGCAGCTGTGCAGGGAAGCAACTGGACTACGAGCAGTACTTC. The V and J genes are TRBV21-1 and TRBJ2-7; no check of the table's D call, TRBD1, against the DNA was made. TRBV21-1 is an annotated pseudogene. This CDR3 is 16 amino acids long.

The chain has TRBV6-5 and TRBJ2-7; 8 bases align to TRBD2. The CDR3 loop spans 15 amino acids. The trim removed 4 bases at V and 0 bases at J, leaving 5 bases unmatched. The germline V gene has CDR1 MNHEY and CDR2 SVGAGI. The CDR3 reads CASSWGAGGSYEQYF. The CDR3 bases are TGTGCCAGCAGTTGGGGTGCGGGAGGCTCCTACGAGCAGTACTTC.

The V call is TRBV5-1, the J call TRBJ2-1, with TRBD1 matching 10 bases. Germline CDR1 is SGHRS and CDR2 is YFSETQ. The CDR3 spans 16 residues. The ends lost 1 base at V and 7 bases at J; junction bases unmatched: 8. CDR3 nucleotide sequence: TGCGCCAGCAGCTTGCGCGGGACAGGGGCGCTAAATGAGCAGTTCTTC. This sequence encodes CASSLRGTGALNEQFF.

The rearrangement links TRBV7-2 to TRBJ2-5; 8 bases are a match to TRBD2. Trimming removed 1 base from V and 1 base from J; junction bases left unmatched: 11. Germline loops: CDR1 SGHTA, CDR2 FQGNSA. CDR3 length: 18 residues. The CDR3 sequence: CASSLGFSGGPAQETQYF. The CDR3 DNA reads TGTGCCAGCAGCTTAGGCTTTTCGGGAGGGCCGGCCCAAGAGACCCAGTACTTC.

V is TRBV10-3 and J is TRBJ1-1, with 7 positions matching TRBD1. J lost 8 bases, V lost 2 bases, and 8 bases had no gene match. This CDR3 has 14 amino acids. CDR1 and CDR2 from the germline V gene are ENHRY and SYGVKD. The CDR3 loop is CAISETGAKQEAFF. CDR3 coding DNA: TGTGCCATCAGTGAGACAGGGGCGAAGCAAGAAGCTTTCTTT.

The CDR3 sequence is CASSVATSGGLRDTQYF. CDR3 bases: TGTGCCAGCAGCGTAGCTACTAGCGGGGGGCTCCGCGATACGCAGTATTTT. The rearrangement joins TRBV9 to TRBJ2-3, with 12 positions matching TRBD2. CDR1 is SGDLS and CDR2 is YYNGEE in the germline V gene. Trimming took 0 bases from V and 6 from J; bases not matched to a gene: 8. This CDR3 contains 17 residues.

CDR3 in DNA: TGTGCCACCAGCAGAGCCCGGGACAAGAATAATTCACCCCTCCACTTT. Residues: CATSRARDKNNSPLHF. The chain couples TRBV15 to TRBJ1-6; a weak D match, TRBD1 (6 bases). Germline V lookup: CDR1 LNHNV, CDR2 YYDKDF (reference sequence). Trimming left V 1 base short and J 5 bases short, with 12 bases between. The CDR3 is 16 amino acids.

This rearrangement joins TRBV12-3 or TRBV12-4 to TRBJ2-5, with D perhaps matching TRBD1 (5 bases). The CDR3 has 13 amino acids. The V and J ends lost 3 bases and 5 bases respectively, with 10 bases between them. CDR3 nucleotides: TGTGCCAGCAGTTTTGGTGGGGCGGAGACCCAGTACTTC. It specifies CASSFGGAETQYF.

The rearrangement links TRBV7-3 to TRBJ2-1, with 8 bases matching TRBD2. The CDR3 is 16 amino acids. The germline gives CDR1 SGHTA, CDR2 FQGTGA. V trimming: 5 bases; J trimming: 7 bases; junction bases outside the gene matches: 13. CDR3 region: CASSTRAVLAGNEQFF. CDR3 DNA: TGTGCCAGCAGCACCCGGGCTGTTCTAGCGGGTAATGAGCAGTTCTTC.

J is TRBJ1-6 and V is TRBV5-1; 10 bases fit TRBD1. The CDR3 runs 15 residues. Germline CDR1 SGHRS, CDR2 YFSETQ. The J segment lost 7 bases and the V segment lost 4 bases, leaving 5 bases of the junction unmatched. CDR3 sequence reads: CASSVGQGQNSPLHF. The CDR3 DNA reads TGCGCCAGCAGCGTGGGACAGGGGCAGAATTCACCCCTCCACTTT.

The chain has TRBV9 and TRBJ1-3, with D perhaps matching TRBD1 (6 bases). CDR1 is SGDLS and CDR2 is YYNGEE in the germline V gene. Trimming stripped 5 bases from V and 0 bases from J, with 9 bases between. This CDR3 is built from 14 residues. The CDR3 DNA sequence: TGTGCCAGCAGTACAGGGAGCTCTGGAAACACCATATATTTT. Its translation is CASSTGSSGNTIYF.